Presented here are 26 T cell receptor beta chains from one specimen sequenced in a study of cytomegalovirus exposure and HLA in healthy donors. Sequencing used immunoSEQ multiplex PCR; TCRdb keeps in-frame clones, though not all of them. The sample contains over 150,000 clones, about 86% of which appear only once. Specimen: PBMCs. These receptors were obtained from a man aged 18 to 29 in good health and CMV-seropositive.

This chain uses TRBV7-9 with TRBJ1-2; D is ambiguous. V lost 7 bases to trimming and J lost 0 bases, with 9 bases between them. CDR1 SEHNR and CDR2 FQNEAQ come from the germline V gene (reference sequence). This CDR3 spans 13 amino acids. CDR3 DNA sequence: TGTGCCAGCAACATGAAGTCTAACTATGGCTACACCTTC. Translating it yields CASNMKSNYGYTF.

The chain is built from TRBV25-1 and TRBJ2-5; TRBD1 matches at 7 bases. The assigned J gene may be wrong: the sequence end matches TRBJ2-7 better. Germline V CDR1 and CDR2: MGHDK, SYGVNS. The CDR3 runs 13 residues. This CDR3 reads CASKGAVYYEQYF. CDR3 nucleotide sequence: TGTGCCAGCAAGGGGGCGGTCTACTACGAGCAGTACTTC.

The chain recombines TRBV6-6 with TRBJ1-1, with no clear D. Trimming took off 4 bases at V and 9 bases at J, with 6 bases between the two ends. CDR1 is MNHNY and CDR2 is SVGAGI in the germline V gene (reference sequence). CDR3 length: 10 residues. The DNA of the CDR3 is TGTGCCAGCAGTTTCAGGAAAGCTTTCTTT. It specifies CASSFRKAFF.

This chain connects TRBV7-9 to TRBJ2-2; D possibly corresponds to TRBD1 (6 bases). The germline gives CDR1 SEHNR, CDR2 FQNEAQ (reference sequence). V was cut by 5 bases and J by 0 bases, with 16 bases left in between. CDR3 size: 17 residues. The CDR3 here is CASSQSPGAPNTGELFF. Here the CDR3 DNA reads TGTGCCAGCAGCCAGAGCCCAGGGGCCCCGAACACCGGGGAGCTGTTTTTT.

This clone was recorded a few times. The CDR3 DNA reads as TGTGCCAGCAGTCGATTGACAGAGGGAGGCACTGAAGCTTTCTTT. Protein: CASSRLTEGGTEAFF. The chain joins TRBV11-2 to TRBJ1-1; possibly TRBD1 for D (5 bases). V was clipped by 6 bases and J by 4 bases, with 18 bases between them. Germline V gene sequence: CDR1 SGHAT, CDR2 FQNNGV. The CDR3 is 15 amino acids.

The genes are TRBV4-2 and TRBJ2-7, with TRBD1 as a possible D gene (6 bases). The ends were cut back, 0 bases at V and 1 base at J, with 10 bases in the middle. This CDR3 region has 15 residues. Looked up from germline, CDR1 is LGHNA and CDR2 is YNFKEQ. CDR3 sequence (DNA): TGTGCCAGCAGCCAAGAGGGGCAGGGGTCCTACGAGCAGTACTTC. It specifies CASSQEGQGSYEQYF.

The chain joins TRBV10-3 to TRBJ1-2; the D is unclear. The germline V gene has CDR1 ENHRY and CDR2 SYGVKD. The CDR3 spans 13 residues. The ends were cut back, 2 bases at V and 6 bases at J, with 10 bases in the middle. CDR3 DNA sequence: TGTGCCATCAGTGAGAATAGAAATCATGGCTACACCTTC. Translation: CAISENRNHGYTF.

This clone was picked up many times. The V call is TRBV19, the J call TRBJ2-5, with TRBD1 as a possible D gene (6 bases). This CDR3 has 14 amino acids. The V gene lost 5 bases and the J gene lost 4 bases, with 14 bases spanning the gap. Germline V gene lookup returns CDR1 LNHDA and CDR2 SQIVND (reference sequence). The CDR3, as DNA: TGTGCCAGTAGTGACTTGGTCAGGGGAGAGACCCAGTACTTC. This codes for CASSDLVRGETQYF.

The chain joins TRBV6-5 to TRBJ2-5; tentative D call: TRBD1 (6 bases). V was shortened by 0 bases and J by 2 bases, with 10 bases between the two germline ends. This CDR3 comprises 15 residues. Per the germline V gene, CDR1 is MNHEY and CDR2 is SVGAGI. CDR3 protein: CASSYSRTEQETQYF. Written as DNA, the CDR3 is TGTGCCAGCAGTTACTCTAGGACAGAACAAGAGACCCAGTACTTC.

The chain employs TRBV6-5 and TRBJ2-1; TRBD1 matches 9 bases. The germline V gene has CDR1 MNHEY and CDR2 SVGAGI. The length of the CDR3 is 13 residues. V gave up 7 bases and J gave up 5 bases; unmatched junction bases: 3. This CDR3 is CASTRTGDNEQFF. Here the CDR3 DNA reads TGTGCCAGCACCCGGACAGGGGACAATGAGCAGTTCTTC.

CDR3 coding DNA: TGTGCCAGCCGGTACCGGGACAGGGTTGGCGAGCAGTACTTC. This translates into CASRYRDRVGEQYF. V and J are TRBV27 and TRBJ2-7; 9 nucleotides match TRBD1. This CDR3 is 14 amino acids long. Germline assignment: CDR1 MNHEY and CDR2 SMNVEV (reference sequence). Trimming cost V 8 bases and J 6 bases; bases outside gene matches: 11.

There are a few counts of this clone. The gene calls are TRBV19 and TRBJ2-5; D possibly corresponds to TRBD2 (6 bases). Trimming left V 7 bases short and J 3 bases short, with 18 bases between. CDR1 and CDR2 from the germline V gene are LNHDA and SQIVND (reference sequence). The CDR3 runs 15 residues. CDR3 loop: CASNLGNGGKETQYF. The CDR3 coding sequence is TGTGCCAGTAATCTAGGGAACGGAGGGAAAGAGACCCAGTACTTC.

This CDR3 reads CASIVDRDRGRGEKAFF. CDR3 nucleotides: TGCGCCAGCATCGTTGACAGGGACAGGGGGCGAGGGGAGAAAGCTTTCTTT. The V call is TRBV5-1, the J call TRBJ1-1; 12 bases match TRBD1. The CDR3 consists of 17 residues. Germline CDR1 is SGHRS and CDR2 is YFSETQ. With 6 bases clipped from V and 9 bases from J, the junction kept 18 bases outside the gene matches.

The V gene is TRBV13, the J gene TRBJ2-3; TRBD2 matches 7 bases. There are 14 residues in the CDR3. V was pared by 5 bases and J by 4 bases, with 6 bases of the junction left unmatched. The germline V gene has CDR1 PRHDT and CDR2 FYEKMQ (reference sequence). The CDR3 protein is CASSASGKADTQYF. The CDR3 region has the DNA TGTGCCAGCAGCGCAAGCGGGAAGGCAGATACGCAGTATTTT.

This chain links TRBV7-2 with TRBJ1-1, with 7 bases fitting TRBD1. The germline V gene has CDR1 SGHTA and CDR2 FQGNSA. V trimming: 5 bases; J trimming: 1 base; junction bases outside the gene matches: 7. The CDR3 runs 15 residues. For the CDR3, the DNA is TGTGCCAGCAGCCCAAATCGACAGGGGAACACTGAAGCTTTCTTT. As protein: CASSPNRQGNTEAFF.

The CDR3 loop reads CASSQEWRGGANTGELFF. The CDR3 nucleotides are TGCGCCAGCAGCCAAGAGTGGCGGGGGGGCGCGAACACCGGGGAGCTGTTTTTT. The V call is TRBV4-3, the J call TRBJ2-2; TRBD2 matches 9 bases. V trimming: 0 bases; J trimming: 0 bases; junction bases outside the gene matches: 5. The CDR3 runs to 18 residues. Germline V lookup: CDR1 LGHNA, CDR2 YSLEER.

This chain uses TRBV6-5 with TRBJ1-4, with 10 bases matching TRBD1. V lost 10 bases to trimming and J lost 8 bases; unmatched junction nucleotides: 4. The CDR3 consists of 12 residues. CDR1 and CDR2 (germline): MNHEY, SVGAGI. The DNA for the CDR3 is TGTGCCACCTGGGACAGGGGAGAAAAACTGTTTTTT. Protein product: CATWDRGEKLFF.

This chain joins TRBV7-2 and TRBJ2-3, with 8 bases that match TRBD2. V dropped 6 bases and J dropped 4; count of bases not matched to a gene: 6. Germline V gene lookup returns CDR1 SGHTA and CDR2 FQGNSA. CDR3 length equals 14 residues. CDR3 protein: CASSLGLASDTQYF. Written as DNA, the CDR3 is TGTGCCAGCAGTCTTGGACTAGCCTCAGATACGCAGTATTTT.

CDR3 in amino acids: CAWSVGRTSGSYNEQFF. For the CDR3, the DNA is TGTGCCTGGAGTGTAGGCCGGACTAGCGGTTCCTACAATGAGCAGTTCTTC. This chain uses TRBV30 with TRBJ2-1; 10 nucleotides align to TRBD2. CDR1 is GTSNPN, CDR2 SVGIG, per germline (reference sequence). Losses at the gene ends were 0 bases for V and 1 base for J; bases not matched to a gene: 6. The CDR3 spans 17 residues.

V and J are TRBV5-1 and TRBJ1-2; no clear D. CDR1 and CDR2 (germline): SGHRS, YFSETQ. The germline V and J ends were trimmed by 1 base and 7 bases, with 11 bases remaining between them. The CDR3 runs 13 residues. CDR3 bases: TGCGCCAGCAGCTTGTCCCCACCGGGTGGCTACACCTTC. This codes for CASSLSPPGGYTF.

The chain couples TRBV4-3 to TRBJ1-2; 9 bases align to TRBD1. The V gene's germline CDR1 is LGHNA and CDR2 YSLEER. This CDR3 region has 16 residues. V lost 2 bases to trimming and J lost 8 bases; unmatched junction nucleotides: 12. The CDR3 region is CASSQPGTGRIGGYTF. CDR3 DNA: TGCGCCAGCAGCCAACCAGGGACAGGGAGGATCGGCGGCTACACCTTC.

Here the CDR3 reads CASLGSGTYEQYF. In DNA form, the CDR3 reads TGTGCCAGCCTCGGAAGCGGTACCTACGAGCAGTACTTC. This chain links TRBV6-5 with TRBJ2-7; TRBD2 is a possible D gene (5 bases). V shed 8 bases and J shed 2 bases, with 13 bases lying between them. The CDR3 is 13 residues long. CDR1 MNHEY and CDR2 SVGAGI come from the germline V gene.

The chain combines TRBV7-6 with TRBJ2-2; 8 nucleotides line up with TRBD1. Per germline, CDR1 SGHVS and CDR2 FNYEAQ. The CDR3 is 16 amino acids. The V and J ends lost 1 base and 3 bases, in that order; junction bases with no gene match: 4. The CDR3 loop reads CASSLVAGGYTGELFF. CDR3 bases: TGTGCCAGCAGCTTAGTGGCAGGGGGCTACACCGGGGAGCTGTTTTTT.

V and J are TRBV28 and TRBJ2-5; TRBD1 is a possible D gene (5 bases). The CDR3 extends over 14 amino acids. Germline values: CDR1 MDHEN, CDR2 SYDVKM. Trimming removed 6 bases from V and 3 bases from J, with 14 bases in between. The CDR3 DNA is TGTGCCAGCAGGTATTGGGGCGGAAAAGAGACCCAGTACTTC. Its protein product is CASRYWGGKETQYF.

The chain recombines TRBV15 with TRBJ2-3; no firm D call. This CDR3 spans 12 amino acids. Germline V gene sequence: CDR1 LNHNV, CDR2 YYDKDF (reference sequence). The CDR3 DNA is TGTGCTGCCAGTGCCAGCACAGATACGCAGTATTTT. As protein: CAASASTDTQYF.

The V gene is TRBV5-4, the J gene TRBJ2-7; TRBD2 is a possible D gene (5 bases). V was cut by 3 bases and J by 6 bases, with 13 bases left in between. The CDR3 has 13 amino acids. Germline CDR1 and CDR2: SGHNT and YYREEE (reference sequence). As DNA, the CDR3 is TGTGCCAGCAGCTCCAGAGGGTCGGGCGAGCAGTACTTC. This encodes CASSSRGSGEQYF.